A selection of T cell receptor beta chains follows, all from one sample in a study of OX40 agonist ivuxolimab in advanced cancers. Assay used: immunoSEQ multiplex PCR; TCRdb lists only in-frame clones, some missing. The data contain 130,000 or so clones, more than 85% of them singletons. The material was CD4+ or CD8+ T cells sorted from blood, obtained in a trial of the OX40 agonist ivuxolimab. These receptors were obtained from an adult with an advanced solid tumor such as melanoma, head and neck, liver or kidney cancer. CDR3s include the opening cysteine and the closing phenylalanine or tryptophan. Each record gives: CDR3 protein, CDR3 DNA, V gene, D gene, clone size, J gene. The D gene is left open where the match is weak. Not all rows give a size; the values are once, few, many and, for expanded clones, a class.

CDR3 protein: CSVAPRDSPNTQYF
CDR3 DNA: TGCAGCGTTGCCCCCAGGGATTCCCCCAATACGCAGTATTTT
V gene: TRBV29-1
D gene: -
clone size: -
J gene: TRBJ2-3

CDR3 protein: CASSLASVRANTEAFF
CDR3 DNA: TGCGCCAGCAGCTTGGCTTCGGTCAGAGCGAACACTGAAGCTTTCTTT
V gene: TRBV5-1
D gene: -
clone size: -
J gene: TRBJ1-1

CDR3 protein: CSVCFSPNQPQHF
CDR3 DNA: TGCAGCGTTTGTTTCAGTCCCAATCAGCCCCAGCATTTT
V gene: TRBV29-1
D gene: -
clone size: -
J gene: TRBJ1-5

CDR3 protein: CASSLVGSWGTDTQYF
CDR3 DNA: TGTGCCAGCAGCTTAGTGGGGTCCTGGGGCACAGATACGCAGTATTTT
V gene: TRBV11-2
D gene: -
clone size: -
J gene: TRBJ2-3

CDR3 protein: CASSVGIQETQYF
CDR3 DNA: TGTGCCAGCAGCGTTGGCATTCAAGAGACCCAGTACTTC
V gene: TRBV9
D gene: -
clone size: -
J gene: TRBJ2-5

CDR3 protein: CASSLSVTPGAGNTIYF
CDR3 DNA: TGTGCCAGCAGCTTGAGCGTAACGCCGGGGGCTGGAAACACCATATATTTT
V gene: TRBV5-4
D gene: -
clone size: -
J gene: TRBJ1-3

CDR3 protein: CASSLGGIDQPQHF
CDR3 DNA: TGTGCCAGCAGCTTGGGGGGAATTGATCAGCCCCAGCATTTT
V gene: TRBV5-5
D gene: -
clone size: once
J gene: TRBJ1-5

CDR3 protein: CASSIGWDSDEQFF
CDR3 DNA: TGTGCCAGTAGTATAGGTTGGGACTCCGATGAGCAGTTCTTC
V gene: TRBV19
D gene: -
clone size: -
J gene: TRBJ2-1

CDR3 protein: CASSSDDRDRVVYEQYF
CDR3 DNA: TGTGCCAGCAGCTCCGACGACCGGGACAGGGTTGTATACGAGCAGTACTTC
V gene: TRBV12-1
D gene: -
clone size: -
J gene: TRBJ2-7

CDR3 protein: CATGERSTGARTEAFF
CDR3 DNA: TGTGCCACCGGTGAGAGGTCGACAGGGGCGAGGACTGAAGCTTTCTTT
V gene: TRBV6-1
D gene: TRBD1
clone size: -
J gene: TRBJ1-1

CDR3 protein: CASSRDLGGETQYF
CDR3 DNA: TGTGCCAGCAGCCGGGATCTTGGAGGGGAGACCCAGTACTTC
V gene: TRBV5-6
D gene: -
clone size: -
J gene: TRBJ2-5